A selection of T cell receptor beta chains follows, all from one sample in a study of cytomegalovirus exposure and HLA in healthy donors. Sequenced by immunoSEQ multiplex PCR; TCRdb stores in-frame clones only, minus some. The table shows roughly 100,000 clones, with 82% occurring only once. Sequencing was performed on PBMCs. The receptors were gathered from a man aged 45-65 years in good health and CMV-seronegative. Each CDR3 is given with its conserved first and last residue. A D gene is named only where the DNA matches it firmly. Size is stated for part of the rows, as once, few or many counts, or as a class when the clone is expanded.

DNA | CDR3 | J | size | D | V
TGTGCCTGGAGTAGGAACAGAGTCTATGGCTACACCTTC | CAWSRNRVYGYTF | TRBJ1-2 | NA | NA | TRBV30
TGTGCCCGCAGGGGGACGAAAACCGAAAAACTGTTTTTT | CARRGTKTEKLFF | TRBJ1-4 | NA | TRBD1 | TRBV30
TGTGCCAGCAGAAGGGGAGGGACAGGGGGCTGGGATGAGCAGTTCTTC | CASRRGGTGGWDEQFF | TRBJ2-1 | NA | TRBD1 | TRBV7-2
TGTGCCAGCAGTGGGACCCCAGGGAGGGGTTGGTTGTGGGAGCAGTACTTC | CASSGTPGRGWLWEQYF | TRBJ2-7 | NA | TRBD2 | TRBV6-1
TGTGCCAGCTCGGACAGCCAATGGTATGGGGCCAACGTCCTGACTTTC | CASSDSQWYGANVLTF | TRBJ2-6 | NA | NA | TRBV18
TGTGCCAGCAGCTTGGCGGGGACAGGGACAGATGGCTACACCTTC | CASSLAGTGTDGYTF | TRBJ1-2 | NA | TRBD1 | TRBV5-6
TGTGCCAGCAGCCCGGGACTAGCCTACGAGCAGTACTTC | CASSPGLAYEQYF | TRBJ2-7 | NA | TRBD2 | TRBV11-2
TGTGCCAGCAGTAGATCAGGGACAGGGACTGAAGCTTTCTTT | CASSRSGTGTEAFF | TRBJ1-1 | few | TRBD1 | TRBV6-5
TGTGCCAGTAGCTCCTATAATTCACCCCTCCACTTT | CASSSYNSPLHF | TRBJ1-6 | NA | NA | TRBV6-6
TGTGCCAGCAGCCAAGACCGGGGGTTCACTGAAGCTTTCTTT | CASSQDRGFTEAFF | TRBJ1-1 | NA | NA | TRBV4-2
TGCGCCAGCAGCTTGGAACTAGCGGGCGAGGATACGCAGTATTTT | CASSLELAGEDTQYF | TRBJ2-3 | NA | TRBD2 | TRBV5-1
TGCGCCAGCAGCCAAGATATGCGGCCGGTTGGGTCTTTCTTT | CASSQDMRPVGSFF | TRBJ1-1 | NA | NA | TRBV4-1
TGTGCCAGCAGCTGGGGTCCTCCGGGGGGCACAGATACGCAGTATTTT | CASSWGPPGGTDTQYF | TRBJ2-3 | NA | NA | TRBV7-9
TGCGCCAGCAGCCAAGGACAGGAGAGGGGAAACACCATATATTTT | CASSQGQERGNTIYF | TRBJ1-3 | NA | NA | TRBV4-1
TGTGCCAGCTCACCGGGAGAGGCTACGCAGTATTTT | CASSPGEATQYF | TRBJ2-3 | few | NA | TRBV18
TGTGCCAGCAGTCCCCGACAGGGGGCCGGCACAGATACGCAGTATTTT | CASSPRQGAGTDTQYF | TRBJ2-3 | NA | TRBD1 | TRBV27
TGTGCCAGCAGTTTAGAGCGAGGGGATACGCAGTATTTT | CASSLERGDTQYF | TRBJ2-3 | NA | NA | TRBV27
TGTGCCAGCAGCGCCTTACTTGCCGGGACTGGGAACACTGAAGCTTTCTTT | CASSALLAGTGNTEAFF | TRBJ1-1 | once | NA | TRBV7-2
TGTGCCAGCAGAGGGGGGGCGGGGGCCTTGGGGGAGACCCAGTACTTC | CASRGGAGALGETQYF | TRBJ2-5 | NA | NA | TRBV7-9
TGCGCCAGCAGCCCCACAGGGGTACTTCGAGAGACCCAGTACTTC | CASSPTGVLRETQYF | TRBJ2-5 | NA | TRBD1 | TRBV5-1
TGTGCCAGCAGCGTGAGGAGCTCTAGCACAGATACGCAGTATTTT | CASSVRSSSTDTQYF | TRBJ2-3 | NA | NA | TRBV9
TGTGCCAGCAGCCTCCGGGGACAGAACTACGAGCAGTACTTC | CASSLRGQNYEQYF | TRBJ2-7 | once | TRBD1 | TRBV13
TGTGCCAGCAGCCCCCCGACAGGGAGAAGCAATCAGCCCCAGCATTTT | CASSPPTGRSNQPQHF | TRBJ1-5 | few | TRBD1 | TRBV28
TGTGCTAGCAGCTTATCTAGCGGGGGTGAGCAGTTCTTC | CASSLSSGGEQFF | TRBJ2-1 | NA | TRBD2 | TRBV7-7
TGTGCCAGCAAGGCGGGACAGACAACGGGTGTCTATAATTCACCCCTCCACTTT | CASKAGQTTGVYNSPLHF | TRBJ1-6 | NA | TRBD1 | TRBV4-2
TGTGCCAGCAGTCGGGGGAGGGTCTCTGGCTACACCTTC | CASSRGRVSGYTF | TRBJ1-2 | NA | NA | TRBV6-5
TGTGCCAGCAGCCCTTCCCCCAGGGTGGCGGACACTGAAGCTTTCTTT | CASSPSPRVADTEAFF | TRBJ1-1 | NA | NA | TRBV7-6
TGTGCCAGCAGCTTGGGCAGGGGGTCCTACGAGCAGTACTTC | CASSLGRGSYEQYF | TRBJ2-7 | NA | TRBD1 | TRBV7-2
TGCGCCAGCAGCTTGGAGGGCGGGGGCCCCGCGGATACGCAGTATTTT | CASSLEGGGPADTQYF | TRBJ2-3 | NA | NA | TRBV5-1
TGTGCCAGCAATCAGGGGGCTTATCAGCCCCAGCATTTT | CASNQGAYQPQHF | TRBJ1-5 | NA | TRBD1 | TRBV6-1
TGTGCCAGCAGCCGGACAGTCTACGAGCAGTACTTC | CASSRTVYEQYF | TRBJ2-7 | NA | NA | TRBV7-9
TGTGCCAGCGGAGGGGGGACAGGGGGCTCCTATAATTCACCCCTCCACTTT | CASGGGTGGSYNSPLHF | TRBJ1-6 | NA | TRBD1 | TRBV27
TGTGCCAGCACCCTCTTGGGGGCGGATGGGGCCAACGTCCTGACTTTC | CASTLLGADGANVLTF | TRBJ2-6 | NA | NA | TRBV5-6
TGTGCCAGAAGCTTCTTCTTGGCTAGCGGGGGGGCCGAAGATACGCAGTATTTT | CARSFFLASGGAEDTQYF | TRBJ2-3 | NA | TRBD2 | TRBV5-3
TGCAGTTCTAGCGGGGCGGCGGGGGAGACCCAGTACTTC | CSSSGAAGETQYF | TRBJ2-5 | NA | TRBD2 | TRBV29-1
TGTGCCAGCAGGACCGGGGGGAGGAATAATTCACCCCTCCACTTT | CASRTGGRNNSPLHF | TRBJ1-6 | NA | NA | TRBV6-5
TGTGCCAGCAGCCAGACCCGAGGGAACACTGAAGCTTTCTTT | CASSQTRGNTEAFF | TRBJ1-1 | NA | NA | TRBV4-2
TGTGCCATCGGGGAGGGCACAGATACGCAGTATTTT | CAIGEGTDTQYF | TRBJ2-3 | NA | NA | TRBV10-3
TGTGCCAGCAGGTCTGAGGCACGCCGGTACTATGGCTACACCTTC | CASRSEARRYYGYTF | TRBJ1-2 | NA | NA | TRBV5-6
TGTGCCAGCAGCTCCCCGGAGGGGCTGAGAAACACCATATATTTT | CASSSPEGLRNTIYF | TRBJ1-3 | NA | NA | TRBV11-2
TGTGCCAGCTCACCCCGGGGAGCCTCCGAGACCCAGTACTTC | CASSPRGASETQYF | TRBJ2-5 | NA | NA | TRBV18
TGCGCCAGCAGCTTGGAGGCTAAACAGGGGGGCTCACCCCTCCACTTT | CASSLEAKQGGSPLHF | TRBJ1-6 | NA | TRBD1 | TRBV5-1
TGTGCCAGCAGCTTAGCTGGCGGGAACACCATATATTTT | CASSLAGGNTIYF | TRBJ1-3 | NA | NA | TRBV7-6
TGTGCCAGCAGAACCTGGGGGGGGGTTAATTCACCCCTCCACTTT | CASRTWGGVNSPLHF | TRBJ1-6 | NA | NA | TRBV11-2
TGTGCCAGCAGCTCCTCAGGGGGCGCTTGGTCTGGCTACACCTTC | CASSSSGGAWSGYTF | TRBJ1-2 | NA | TRBD1 | TRBV5-6